What follows is one TCR beta chain and its context. Generated by immunoSEQ multiplex PCR, the TCRdb table keeps only in-frame clones and is missing some. The sample lists about 150,000 clones, nearly 95% occurring once. CDR1 KGHSY and CDR2 FQNENV come from the germline V gene. CDR3 length: 16 amino acids. Trimming removed 0 bases at V and 7 bases at J, with 13 bases between. The data derive from a study of control samples from healthy donors and cancer patients. This TCR derives from a man aged 50 to 60 in good health. The sequencing sample was made of blood. The chain combines TRBV16 with TRBJ1-6; D possibly corresponds to TRBD1 (6 bases). For the CDR3, the DNA is TGTGCCAGCAGCCAATCAAGACAGGCGACGAATTCACCCCTCCACTTT. It specifies CASSQSRQATNSPLHF. Combining the CDR3 with reference TRBV16 and TRBJ1-6 gives the whole variable domain GEEVAQTPKHLVRGEGQKAKLYCAPIKGHSYVFWYQQVLKNEFKFLISFQNENVFDETGMPKERFSAKCLPNSPCSLEIQATKLEDSAVYFCASSQSRQATNSPLHFGNGTRLTVT.